Sequencing of this T cell receptor (beta chain) was carried out in a study of human T cells and chemical hapten exposure. This clonotype was observed a few times. Time point of the sample: pre-sensitization, week 0. Treatment noted: therapeutic diphenylcyclopropenone sensitization with weekly scalp DPC. CDR3 length: 12 residues. Trimming shortened V by 1 base and J by 5 bases, and 9 bases separated the two germline ends. Per the germline V gene, CDR1 is DFQATT and CDR2 is SNEGSKA (reference sequence). TCRdb re-analysed the RACE reads in MiXCR, keeping a single row per CDR3 protein. The sample has 180,000 or so distinct CDR3 sequences, roughly 30% seen once; the top ten hold less than 3%.

This receptor was obtained from a woman aged 25-40 years with alopecia areata. Some clones in this sample may be carry-over from other donors' samples. The material sequenced was whole blood, taken in connection with sensitization to the hapten diphenylcyclopropenone (DPC). The rearrangement uses TRBV20-1 and TRBJ2-7; D gene unclear. Here the CDR3 reads CSARVFPNEQYF. In DNA form, the CDR3 reads TGCAGTGCTAGAGTATTTCCCAACGAGCAGTACTTC.